Sequencing of this TCR beta chain was carried out in a study of shared clonotypes between healthy human individuals. Findings of the study overall: There were few donors, and this limited the genetic and exposure-history diversity represented.

As for this clone: Antigen specificity is unknown.

Sequencing used immunoSEQ multiplex PCR; TCRdb keeps in-frame clones, though not all of them. The top ten clones hold around 12% of a sample with about 460,000 clones, roughly four fifths of them seen once. This CDR3 is built from 15 residues. Trimming shortened V by 3 bases and J by 5 bases, and 14 bases separated the two germline ends. Germline CDR1 reads KGHSH; CDR2 reads LQKENI. Sequenced sample: PBMCs. The clonotype was recovered from a woman aged 40 to 55 in good health. Some clones in this sample may be carry-over from other donors' samples. The rearrangement uses TRBV18 and TRBJ1-5; a possible D gene is TRBD1 (6 bases). The CDR3 here is CASSPNHPGDQPQHF. In nucleotides, the CDR3 is TGTGCCAGCTCACCTAATCATCCAGGGGATCAGCCCCAGCATTTT. Drawing the rest from reference TRBV18 and TRBJ1-5, the complete variable domain is NAGVMQNPRHLVRRRGQEARLRCSPMKGHSHVYWYRQLPEEGLKFMVYLQKENIIDESGMPKERFSAEFPKEGPSILRIQQVVRGDSAAYFCASSPNHPGDQPQHFGDGTRLSIL.